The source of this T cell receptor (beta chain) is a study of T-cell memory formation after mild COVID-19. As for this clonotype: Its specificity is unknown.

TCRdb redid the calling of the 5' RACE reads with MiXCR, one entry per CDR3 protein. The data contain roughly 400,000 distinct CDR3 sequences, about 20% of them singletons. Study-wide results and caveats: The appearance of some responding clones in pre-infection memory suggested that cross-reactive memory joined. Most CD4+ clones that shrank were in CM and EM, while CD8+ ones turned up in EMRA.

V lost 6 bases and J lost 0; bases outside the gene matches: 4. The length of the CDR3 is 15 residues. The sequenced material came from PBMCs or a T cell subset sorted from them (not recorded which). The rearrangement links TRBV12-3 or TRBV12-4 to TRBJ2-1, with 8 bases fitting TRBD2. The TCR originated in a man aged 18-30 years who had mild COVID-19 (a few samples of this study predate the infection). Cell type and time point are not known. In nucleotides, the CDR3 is TGTGCCAGCAGCGGGGGGGGGTACTCCTACAATGAGCAGTTCTTC. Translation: CASSGGGYSYNEQFF.